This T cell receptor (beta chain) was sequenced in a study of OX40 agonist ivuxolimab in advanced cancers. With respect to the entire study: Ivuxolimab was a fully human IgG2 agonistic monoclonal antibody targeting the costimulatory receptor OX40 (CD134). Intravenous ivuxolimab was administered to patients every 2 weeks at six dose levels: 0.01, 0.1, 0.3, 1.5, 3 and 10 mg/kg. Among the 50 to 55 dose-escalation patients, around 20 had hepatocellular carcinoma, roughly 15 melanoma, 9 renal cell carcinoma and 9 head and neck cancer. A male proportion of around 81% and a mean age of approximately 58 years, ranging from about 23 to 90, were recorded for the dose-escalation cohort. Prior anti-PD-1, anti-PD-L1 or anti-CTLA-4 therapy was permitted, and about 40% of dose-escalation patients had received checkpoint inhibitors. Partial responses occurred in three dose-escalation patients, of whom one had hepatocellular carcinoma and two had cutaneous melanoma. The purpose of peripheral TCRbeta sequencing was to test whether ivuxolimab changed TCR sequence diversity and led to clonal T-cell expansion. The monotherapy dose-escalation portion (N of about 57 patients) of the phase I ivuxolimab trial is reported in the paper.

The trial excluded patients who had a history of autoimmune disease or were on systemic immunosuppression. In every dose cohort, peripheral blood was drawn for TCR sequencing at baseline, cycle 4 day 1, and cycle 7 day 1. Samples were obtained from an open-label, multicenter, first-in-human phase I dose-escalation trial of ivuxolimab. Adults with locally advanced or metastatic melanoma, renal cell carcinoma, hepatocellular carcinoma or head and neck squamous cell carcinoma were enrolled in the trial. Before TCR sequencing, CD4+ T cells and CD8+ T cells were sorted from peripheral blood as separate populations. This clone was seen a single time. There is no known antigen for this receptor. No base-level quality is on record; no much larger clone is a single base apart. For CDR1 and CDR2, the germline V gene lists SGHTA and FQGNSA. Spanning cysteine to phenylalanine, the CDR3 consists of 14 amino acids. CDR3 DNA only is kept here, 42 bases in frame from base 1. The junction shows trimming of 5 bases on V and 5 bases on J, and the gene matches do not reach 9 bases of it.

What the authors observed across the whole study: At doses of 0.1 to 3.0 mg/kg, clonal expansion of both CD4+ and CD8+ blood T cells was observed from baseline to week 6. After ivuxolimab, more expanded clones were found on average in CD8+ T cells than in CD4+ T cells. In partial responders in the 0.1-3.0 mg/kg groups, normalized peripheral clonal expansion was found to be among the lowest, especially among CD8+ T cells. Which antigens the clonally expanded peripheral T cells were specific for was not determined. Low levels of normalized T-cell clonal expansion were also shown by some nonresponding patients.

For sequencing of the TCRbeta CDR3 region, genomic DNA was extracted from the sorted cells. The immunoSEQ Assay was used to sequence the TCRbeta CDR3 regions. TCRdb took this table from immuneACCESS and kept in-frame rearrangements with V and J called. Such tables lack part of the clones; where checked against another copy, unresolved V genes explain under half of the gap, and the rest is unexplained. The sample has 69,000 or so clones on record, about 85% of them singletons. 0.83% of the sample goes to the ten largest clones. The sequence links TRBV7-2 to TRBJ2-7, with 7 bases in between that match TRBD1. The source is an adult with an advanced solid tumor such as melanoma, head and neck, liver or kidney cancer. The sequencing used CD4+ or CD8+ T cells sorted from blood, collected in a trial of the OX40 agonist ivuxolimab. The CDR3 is CASSARTGGNEQYF. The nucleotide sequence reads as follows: TGTGCCAGCAGCGCCCGGACAGGTGGCAACGAGCAGTACTTC.